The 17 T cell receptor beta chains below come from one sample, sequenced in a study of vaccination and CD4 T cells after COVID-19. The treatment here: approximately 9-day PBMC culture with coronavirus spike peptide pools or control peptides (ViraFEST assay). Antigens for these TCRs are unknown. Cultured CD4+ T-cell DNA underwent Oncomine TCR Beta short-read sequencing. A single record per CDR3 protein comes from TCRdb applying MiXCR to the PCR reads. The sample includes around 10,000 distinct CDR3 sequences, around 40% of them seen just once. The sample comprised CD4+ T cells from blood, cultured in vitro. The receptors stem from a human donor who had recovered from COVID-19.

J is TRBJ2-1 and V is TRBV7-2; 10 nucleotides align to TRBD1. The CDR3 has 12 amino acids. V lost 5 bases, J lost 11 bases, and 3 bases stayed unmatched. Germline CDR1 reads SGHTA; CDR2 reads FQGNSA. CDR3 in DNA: TGTGCCAGCAGCCGGGACAGGGGTCAGCAGTTCTTC. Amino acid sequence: CASSRDRGQQFF.

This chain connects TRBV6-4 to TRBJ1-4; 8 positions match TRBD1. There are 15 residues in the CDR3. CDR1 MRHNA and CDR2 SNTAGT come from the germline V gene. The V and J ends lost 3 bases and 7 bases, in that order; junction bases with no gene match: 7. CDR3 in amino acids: CASSDPRDRFEKLFF. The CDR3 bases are TGTGCCAGCAGTGATCCCCGGGACAGGTTTGAAAAACTGTTTTTT.

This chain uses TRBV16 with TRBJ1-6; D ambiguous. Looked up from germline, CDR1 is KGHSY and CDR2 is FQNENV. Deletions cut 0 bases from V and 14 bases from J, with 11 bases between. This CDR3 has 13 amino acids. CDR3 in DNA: TGTGCCAGCAGCCAATCCGAGTCTCTAGCCCTCCACTTT. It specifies CASSQSESLALHF.

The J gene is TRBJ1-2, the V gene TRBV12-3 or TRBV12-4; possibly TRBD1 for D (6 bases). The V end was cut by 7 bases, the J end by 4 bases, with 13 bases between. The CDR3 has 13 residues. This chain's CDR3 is CASTGGQLYGYTF. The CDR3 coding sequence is TGTGCCAGCACCGGTGGACAGCTCTATGGCTACACCTTC.

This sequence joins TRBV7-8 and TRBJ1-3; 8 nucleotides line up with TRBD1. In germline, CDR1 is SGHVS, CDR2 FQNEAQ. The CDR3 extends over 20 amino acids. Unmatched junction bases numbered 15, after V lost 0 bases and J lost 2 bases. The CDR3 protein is CASSLARTFSGGITGNTIYF. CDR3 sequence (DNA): TGTGCCAGCAGCTTAGCGAGGACATTCTCAGGGGGCATCACTGGAAACACCATATATTTT.

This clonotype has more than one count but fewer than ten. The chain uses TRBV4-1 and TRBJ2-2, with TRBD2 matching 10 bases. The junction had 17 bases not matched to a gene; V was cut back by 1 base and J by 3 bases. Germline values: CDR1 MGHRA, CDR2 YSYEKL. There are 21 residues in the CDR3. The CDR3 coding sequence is TGCGCCAGCAGCCAAGGAGAACGGAGCGGGGGGGCTAAAATGTACACCGGGGAGCTGTTTTTT. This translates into CASSQGERSGGAKMYTGELFF.

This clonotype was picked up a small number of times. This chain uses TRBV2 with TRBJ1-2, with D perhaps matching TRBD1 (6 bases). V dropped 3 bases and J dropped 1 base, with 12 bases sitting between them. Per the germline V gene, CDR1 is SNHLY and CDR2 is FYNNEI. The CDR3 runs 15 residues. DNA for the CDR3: TGTGCCAGCAGTGATGGGCGGGGGCTTAACTATGGCTACACCTTC. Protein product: CASSDGRGLNYGYTF.

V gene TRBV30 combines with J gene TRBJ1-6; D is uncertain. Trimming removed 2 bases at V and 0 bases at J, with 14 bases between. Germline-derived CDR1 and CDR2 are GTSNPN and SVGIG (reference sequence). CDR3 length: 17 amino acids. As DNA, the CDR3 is TGTGCCTGGAGTCCAGCAGGATTCAGCTCCTATAATTCACCCCTCCACTTT. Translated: CAWSPAGFSSYNSPLHF.

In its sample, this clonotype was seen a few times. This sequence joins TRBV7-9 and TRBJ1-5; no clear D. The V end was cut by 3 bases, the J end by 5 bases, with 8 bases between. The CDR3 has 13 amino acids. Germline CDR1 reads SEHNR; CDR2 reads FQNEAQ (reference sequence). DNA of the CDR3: TGTGCCAGCAGCTTGGAGGGAGATCAGCCCCAGCATTTT. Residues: CASSLEGDQPQHF.

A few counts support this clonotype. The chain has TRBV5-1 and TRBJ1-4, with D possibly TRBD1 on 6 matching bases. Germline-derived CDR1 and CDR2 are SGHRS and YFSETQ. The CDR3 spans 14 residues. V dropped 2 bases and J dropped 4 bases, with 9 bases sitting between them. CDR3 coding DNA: TGCGCCAGCAGCTTACAACAGGGTAATGAAAAACTGTTTTTT. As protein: CASSLQQGNEKLFF.

In nucleotides, the CDR3 is TGTGCCAGCAGCCCGAGACTAGACAGAGGGTACATTCAGTACTTC. Protein product: CASSPRLDRGYIQYF. The rearrangement links TRBV9 to TRBJ2-4; a weak D match, TRBD2 (6 bases). This CDR3 comprises 15 residues. Germline CDR1 is SGDLS and CDR2 is YYNGEE. Trimming stripped 4 bases from V and 8 bases from J, with 19 bases between.

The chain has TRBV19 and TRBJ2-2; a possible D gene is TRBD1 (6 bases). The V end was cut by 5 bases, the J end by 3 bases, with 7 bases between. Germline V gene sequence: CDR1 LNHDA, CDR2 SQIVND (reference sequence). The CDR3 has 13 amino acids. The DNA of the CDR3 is TGTGCCAGTAGTGGACAGCACACCGGGGAGCTGTTTTTT. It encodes CASSGQHTGELFF.

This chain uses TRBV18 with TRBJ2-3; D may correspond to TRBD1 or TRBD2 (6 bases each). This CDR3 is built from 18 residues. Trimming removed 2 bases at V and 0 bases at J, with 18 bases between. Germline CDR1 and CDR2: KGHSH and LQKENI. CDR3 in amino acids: CASSPGSGATASTDTQYF. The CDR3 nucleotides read TGTGCCAGCTCACCAGGTTCGGGGGCAACGGCTAGCACAGATACGCAGTATTTT.

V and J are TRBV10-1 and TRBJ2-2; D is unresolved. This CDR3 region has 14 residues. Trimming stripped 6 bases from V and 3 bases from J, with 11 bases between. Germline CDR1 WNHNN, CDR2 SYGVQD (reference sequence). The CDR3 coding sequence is TGCGCCAGCAGAAGGGTCTCGGACACCGGGGAGCTGTTTTTT. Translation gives CASRRVSDTGELFF.

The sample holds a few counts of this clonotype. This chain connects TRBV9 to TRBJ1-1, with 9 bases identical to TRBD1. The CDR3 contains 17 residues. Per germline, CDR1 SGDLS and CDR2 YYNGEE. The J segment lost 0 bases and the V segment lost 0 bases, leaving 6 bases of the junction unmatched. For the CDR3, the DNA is TGTGCCAGCAGCGTAGACCTGACAGGGGGTATGAACACTGAAGCTTTCTTT. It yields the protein CASSVDLTGGMNTEAFF. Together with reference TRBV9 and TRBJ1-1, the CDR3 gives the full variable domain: DSGVTQTPKHLITATGQRVTLRCSPRSGDLSVYWYQQSLDQGLQFLIQYYNGEERAKGNILERFSAQQFPDLHSELNLSSLELGDSALYFCASSVDLTGGMNTEAFFGQGTRLTVV.

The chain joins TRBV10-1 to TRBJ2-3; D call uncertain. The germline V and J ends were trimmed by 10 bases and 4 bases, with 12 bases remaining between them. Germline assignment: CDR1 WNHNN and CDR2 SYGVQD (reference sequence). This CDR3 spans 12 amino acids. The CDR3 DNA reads TGCGCCATGCCGCCTGGGGCAGATACGCAGTATTTT. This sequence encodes CAMPPGADTQYF.

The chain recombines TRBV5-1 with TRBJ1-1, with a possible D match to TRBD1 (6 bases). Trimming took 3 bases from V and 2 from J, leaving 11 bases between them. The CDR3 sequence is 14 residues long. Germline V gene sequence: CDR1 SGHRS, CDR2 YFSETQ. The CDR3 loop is CASSSGAGNTEAFF. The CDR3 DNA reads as TGCGCCAGCAGCTCGGGGGCTGGTAACACTGAAGCTTTCTTT.